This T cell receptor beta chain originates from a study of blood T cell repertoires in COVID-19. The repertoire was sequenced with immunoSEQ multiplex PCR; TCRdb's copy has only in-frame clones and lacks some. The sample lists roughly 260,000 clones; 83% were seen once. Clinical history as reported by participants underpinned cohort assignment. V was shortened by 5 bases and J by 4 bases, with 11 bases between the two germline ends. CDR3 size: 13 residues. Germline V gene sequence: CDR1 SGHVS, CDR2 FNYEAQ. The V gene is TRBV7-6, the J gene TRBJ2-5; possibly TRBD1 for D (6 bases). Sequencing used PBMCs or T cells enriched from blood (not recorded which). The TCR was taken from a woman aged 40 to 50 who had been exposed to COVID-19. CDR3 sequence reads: CASSRVGGETQYF. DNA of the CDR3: TGTGCCAGCAGCAGGGTAGGGGGAGAGACCCAGTACTTC.